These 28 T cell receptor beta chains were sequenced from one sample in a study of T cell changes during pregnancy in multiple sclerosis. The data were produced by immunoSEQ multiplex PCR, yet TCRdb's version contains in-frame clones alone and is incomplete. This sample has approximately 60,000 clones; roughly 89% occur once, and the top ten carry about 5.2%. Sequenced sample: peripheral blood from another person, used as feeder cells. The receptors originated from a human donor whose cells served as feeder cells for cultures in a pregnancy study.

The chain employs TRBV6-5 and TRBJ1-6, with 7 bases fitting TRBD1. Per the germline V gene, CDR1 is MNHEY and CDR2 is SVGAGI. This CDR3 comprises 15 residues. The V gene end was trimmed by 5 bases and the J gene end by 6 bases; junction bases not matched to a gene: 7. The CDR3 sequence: CASSRENRGNSPLHF. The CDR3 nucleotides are TGTGCCAGCAGTCGAGAAAACAGGGGTAATTCACCCCTCCACTTT.

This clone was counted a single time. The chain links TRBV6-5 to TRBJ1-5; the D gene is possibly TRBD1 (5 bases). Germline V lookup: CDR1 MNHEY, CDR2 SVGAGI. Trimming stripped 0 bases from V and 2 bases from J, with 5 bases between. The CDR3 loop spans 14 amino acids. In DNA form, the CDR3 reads TGTGCCAGCAGTTACTCAGGGGGCAATCAGCCCCAGCATTTT. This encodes CASSYSGGNQPQHF.

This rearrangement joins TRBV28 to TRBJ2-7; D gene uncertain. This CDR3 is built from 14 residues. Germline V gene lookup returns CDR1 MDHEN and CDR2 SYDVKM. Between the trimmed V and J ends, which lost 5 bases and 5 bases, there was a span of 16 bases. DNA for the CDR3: TGTGCCAGCAGTACCGGGTGGCGTGTCGACGAGCAGTACTTC. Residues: CASSTGWRVDEQYF.

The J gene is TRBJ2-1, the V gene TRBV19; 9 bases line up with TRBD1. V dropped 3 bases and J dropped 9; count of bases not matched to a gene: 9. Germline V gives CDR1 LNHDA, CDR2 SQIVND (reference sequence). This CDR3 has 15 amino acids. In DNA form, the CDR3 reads TGTGCCAGTAGTATGAGCGGACAGGGGACCGGTGAGCAGTTCTTC. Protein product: CASSMSGQGTGEQFF.

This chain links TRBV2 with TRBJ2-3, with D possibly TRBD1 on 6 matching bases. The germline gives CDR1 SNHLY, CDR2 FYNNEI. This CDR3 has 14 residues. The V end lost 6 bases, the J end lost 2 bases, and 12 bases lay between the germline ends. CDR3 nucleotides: TGTGCCAGCAGCACCCGGACAGCCACAGATACGCAGTATTTT. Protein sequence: CASSTRTATDTQYF. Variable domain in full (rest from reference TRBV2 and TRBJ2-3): EPEVTQTPSHQVTQMGQEVILRCVPISNHLYFYWYRQILGQKVEFLVSFYNNEISEKSEIFDDQFSVERPDGSNFTLKIRSTKLEDSAMYFCASSTRTATDTQYFGPGTRLTVL.

Written as DNA, the CDR3 is TGTGCCAGCAGTTATCAGGGTTTTAACTATGGCTACACCTTC. Its translation is CASSYQGFNYGYTF. This sequence joins TRBV6-5 and TRBJ1-2, with a possible D match to TRBD1 (5 bases). Trimming left V 3 bases short and J 1 base short, with 9 bases between. Germline V gene data show CDR1 as MNHEY and CDR2 as SVGAGI. This CDR3 region has 14 residues.

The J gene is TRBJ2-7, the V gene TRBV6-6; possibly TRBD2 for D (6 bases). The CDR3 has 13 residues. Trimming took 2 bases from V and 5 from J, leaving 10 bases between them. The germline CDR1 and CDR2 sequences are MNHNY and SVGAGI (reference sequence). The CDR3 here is CASSYPGGNEQYF. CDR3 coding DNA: TGTGCCAGCAGTTACCCAGGAGGGAACGAGCAGTACTTC.

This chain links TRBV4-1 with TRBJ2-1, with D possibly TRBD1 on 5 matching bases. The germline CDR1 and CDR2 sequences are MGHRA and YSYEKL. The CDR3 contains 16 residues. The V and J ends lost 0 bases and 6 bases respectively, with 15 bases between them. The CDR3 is CASSQDWQITGNEQFF. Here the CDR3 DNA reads TGCGCCAGCAGCCAAGATTGGCAAATCACAGGCAATGAGCAGTTCTTC.

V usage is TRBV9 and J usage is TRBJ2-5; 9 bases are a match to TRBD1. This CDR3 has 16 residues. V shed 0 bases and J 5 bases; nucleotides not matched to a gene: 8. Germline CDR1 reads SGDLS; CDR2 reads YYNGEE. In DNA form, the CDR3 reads TGTGCCAGCAGCGTAGAAGGGGACAGGGCCGGTGAGACCCAGTACTTC. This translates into CASSVEGDRAGETQYF. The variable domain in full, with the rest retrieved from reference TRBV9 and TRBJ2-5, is DSGVTQTPKHLITATGQRVTLRCSPRSGDLSVYWYQQSLDQGLQFLIQYYNGEERAKGNILERFSAQQFPDLHSELNLSSLELGDSALYFCASSVEGDRAGETQYFGPGTRLLVL.

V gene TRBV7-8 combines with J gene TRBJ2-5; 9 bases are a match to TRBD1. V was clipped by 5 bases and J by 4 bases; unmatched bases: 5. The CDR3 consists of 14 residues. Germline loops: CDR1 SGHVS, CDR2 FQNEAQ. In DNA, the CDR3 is TGTGCCAGCAGCGCCGGGACAGGGCTAGAGACCCAGTACTTC. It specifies CASSAGTGLETQYF.

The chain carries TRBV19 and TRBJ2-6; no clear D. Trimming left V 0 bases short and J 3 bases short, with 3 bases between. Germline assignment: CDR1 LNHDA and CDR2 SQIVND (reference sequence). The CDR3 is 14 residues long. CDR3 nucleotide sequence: TGTGCCAGTAGTATAGAGGGTGGGGCCAACGTCCTGACTTTC. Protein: CASSIEGGANVLTF.

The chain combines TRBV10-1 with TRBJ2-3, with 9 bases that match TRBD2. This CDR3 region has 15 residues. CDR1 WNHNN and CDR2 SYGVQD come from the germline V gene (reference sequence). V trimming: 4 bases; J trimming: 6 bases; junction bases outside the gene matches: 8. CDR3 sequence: CASSAGGGGRDTQYF. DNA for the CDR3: TGCGCCAGCAGTGCCGGCGGGGGGGGACGGGATACGCAGTATTTT.

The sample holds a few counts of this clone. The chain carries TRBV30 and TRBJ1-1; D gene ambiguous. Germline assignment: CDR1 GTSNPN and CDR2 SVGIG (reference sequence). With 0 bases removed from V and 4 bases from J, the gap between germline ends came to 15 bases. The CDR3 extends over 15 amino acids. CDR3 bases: TGTGCCTGGAGTGTATCTGTCTTTGGCGGCACTGAAGCTTTCTTT. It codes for CAWSVSVFGGTEAFF.

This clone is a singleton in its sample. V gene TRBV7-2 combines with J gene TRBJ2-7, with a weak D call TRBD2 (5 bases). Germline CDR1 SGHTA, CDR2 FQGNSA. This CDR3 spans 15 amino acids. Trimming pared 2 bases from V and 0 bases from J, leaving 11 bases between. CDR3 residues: CASSLSGSASYEQYF. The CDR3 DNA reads TGTGCCAGCAGCTTAAGTGGGAGCGCCTCCTACGAGCAGTACTTC.

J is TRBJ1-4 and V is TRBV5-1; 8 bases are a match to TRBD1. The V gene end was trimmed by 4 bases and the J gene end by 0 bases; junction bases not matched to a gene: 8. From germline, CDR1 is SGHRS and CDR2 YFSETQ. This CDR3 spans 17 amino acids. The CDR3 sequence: CASSRGQGGPTNEKLFF. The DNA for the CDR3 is TGCGCCAGCAGCCGCGGACAGGGAGGTCCAACTAATGAAAAACTGTTTTTT.

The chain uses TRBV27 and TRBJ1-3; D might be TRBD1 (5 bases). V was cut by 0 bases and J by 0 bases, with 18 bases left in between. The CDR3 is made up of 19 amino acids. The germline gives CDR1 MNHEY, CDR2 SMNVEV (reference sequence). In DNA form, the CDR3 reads TGTGCCAGCAGTTTATCAGAGGCGGGGCGGATGCTCTCTGGAAACACCATATATTTT. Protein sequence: CASSLSEAGRMLSGNTIYF.

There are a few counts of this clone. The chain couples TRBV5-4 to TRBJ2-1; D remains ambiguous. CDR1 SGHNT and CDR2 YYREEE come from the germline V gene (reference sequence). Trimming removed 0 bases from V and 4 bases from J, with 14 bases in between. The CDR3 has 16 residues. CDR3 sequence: CASSLGTYIPYNEQFF. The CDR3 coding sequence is TGTGCCAGCAGCTTGGGGACCTACATACCTTACAATGAGCAGTTCTTC.

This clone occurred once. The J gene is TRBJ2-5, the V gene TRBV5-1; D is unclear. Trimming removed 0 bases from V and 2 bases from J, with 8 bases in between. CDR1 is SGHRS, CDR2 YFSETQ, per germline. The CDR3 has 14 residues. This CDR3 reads CASSLVGLQETQYF. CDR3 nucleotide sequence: TGCGCCAGCAGCTTGGTGGGCCTACAAGAGACCCAGTACTTC.

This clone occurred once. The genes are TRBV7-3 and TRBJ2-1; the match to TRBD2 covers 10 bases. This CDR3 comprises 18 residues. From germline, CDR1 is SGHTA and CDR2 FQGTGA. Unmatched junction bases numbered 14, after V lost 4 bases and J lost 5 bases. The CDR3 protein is CASSSQGPSGSYHNEQFF. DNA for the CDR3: TGTGCCAGCAGCTCTCAGGGGCCTAGCGGGAGTTACCACAATGAGCAGTTCTTC.

The CDR3 reads CASSFDSGGDTQYF. In DNA form, the CDR3 reads TGCGCCAGCAGCTTTGATAGCGGGGGAGATACGCAGTATTTT. The chain joins TRBV5-1 to TRBJ2-3; 9 nucleotides match TRBD2. In germline, CDR1 is SGHRS, CDR2 YFSETQ. This CDR3 contains 14 residues. With V trimmed by 2 bases and J by 5 bases, 3 bases remained unmatched.

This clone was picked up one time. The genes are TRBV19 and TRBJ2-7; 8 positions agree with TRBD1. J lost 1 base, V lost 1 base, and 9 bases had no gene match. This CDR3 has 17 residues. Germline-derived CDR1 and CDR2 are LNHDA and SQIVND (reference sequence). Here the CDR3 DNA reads TGTGCCAGTAGTATAGCCTACTACCGGACAGGGTCCTACGAGCAGTACTTC. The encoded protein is CASSIAYYRTGSYEQYF.

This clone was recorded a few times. The CDR3 DNA sequence: TGTGCCTGGAGTTTGACCGCTGAGCAGTTCTTC. Protein product: CAWSLTAEQFF. V and J are TRBV30 and TRBJ2-1; D not resolved. V shed 2 bases and J shed 9 bases, with 8 bases lying between them. The germline gives CDR1 GTSNPN, CDR2 SVGIG (reference sequence). This CDR3 has 11 amino acids.

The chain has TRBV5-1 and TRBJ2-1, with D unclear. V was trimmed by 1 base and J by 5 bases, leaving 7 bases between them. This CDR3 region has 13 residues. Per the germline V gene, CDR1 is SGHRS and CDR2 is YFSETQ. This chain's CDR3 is CASSLMSNNEQFF. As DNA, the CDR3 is TGCGCCAGCAGCTTGATGAGCAACAATGAGCAGTTCTTC.

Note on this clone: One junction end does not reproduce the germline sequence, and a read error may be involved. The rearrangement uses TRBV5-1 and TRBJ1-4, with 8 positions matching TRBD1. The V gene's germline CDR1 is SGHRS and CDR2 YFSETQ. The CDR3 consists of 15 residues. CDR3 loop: CVSSLGQGTNEKLFF. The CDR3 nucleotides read TGCGTCAGCAGCTTAGGACAGGGAACTAATGAAAAACTGTTTTTT.

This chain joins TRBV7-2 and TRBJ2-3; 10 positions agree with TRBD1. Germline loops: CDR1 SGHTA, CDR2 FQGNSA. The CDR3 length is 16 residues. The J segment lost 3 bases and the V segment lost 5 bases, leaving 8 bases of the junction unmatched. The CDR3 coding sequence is TGTGCCAGCAGCACCCGGACAGGGGGTTCGACAGATACGCAGTATTTT. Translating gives CASSTRTGGSTDTQYF.

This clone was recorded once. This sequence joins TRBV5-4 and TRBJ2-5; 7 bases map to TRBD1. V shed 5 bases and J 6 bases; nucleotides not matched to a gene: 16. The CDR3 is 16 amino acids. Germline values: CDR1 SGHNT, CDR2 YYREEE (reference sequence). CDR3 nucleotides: TGTGCCAGCAGAGAATATGAGGGGGCCTCCGGGAAGACCCAGTACTTC. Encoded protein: CASREYEGASGKTQYF. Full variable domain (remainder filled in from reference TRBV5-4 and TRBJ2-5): ETGVTQSPTHLIKTRGQQVTLRCSSQSGHNTVSWYQQALGQGPQFIFQYYREEENGRGNFPPRFSGLQFPNYSSELNVNALELDDSALYLCASREYEGASGKTQYFGPGTRLLVL.

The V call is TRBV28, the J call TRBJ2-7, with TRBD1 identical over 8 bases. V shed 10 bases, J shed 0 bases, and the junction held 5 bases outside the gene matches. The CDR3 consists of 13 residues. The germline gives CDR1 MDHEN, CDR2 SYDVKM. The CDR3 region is CATWDRNSYEQYF. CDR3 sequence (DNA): TGTGCCACCTGGGACAGGAACTCCTACGAGCAGTACTTC.

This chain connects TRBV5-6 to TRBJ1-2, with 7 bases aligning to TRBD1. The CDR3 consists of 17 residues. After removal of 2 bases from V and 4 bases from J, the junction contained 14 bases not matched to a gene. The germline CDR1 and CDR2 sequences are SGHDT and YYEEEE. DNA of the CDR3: TGTGCCAGCAGCTTAGAGGGGACAGCCCCTCGTACCTATGGCTACACCTTC. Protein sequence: CASSLEGTAPRTYGYTF.